Following are 2 T cell receptor beta chains from one sample sequenced in a study of brain metastases from non-small cell lung cancer (dated by TCRdb to about 2019). Library preparation used the immunoSEQ multiplex PCR assay. TCRdb mirrors the immuneACCESS table, restricted to in-frame sequences. Some clones are absent from its copies; in checked studies, under half trace to an unresolved V gene, and the reason for the others is unknown. This sample has over a thousand clones in its table, and about 91% of those were observed once. The top ten hold roughly 7% of the sample. Sequenced material: tumor-adjacent normal tissue. Source of these receptors: a donor at least 40 years old with non-small cell lung cancer.

This CDR3 is CAWSGVSYEQYF. The CDR3 region has the DNA TGTGCCTGGAGTGGCGTTAGCTACGAGCAGTACTTC. The rearrangement uses TRBV30 and TRBJ2-7, with no clear D. This CDR3 is built from 12 residues. In germline, CDR1 is GTSNPN, CDR2 SVGIG (reference sequence). Trimming took off 1 base at V and 3 bases at J, with 7 bases between the two ends.

This clone was seen a handful of times. The chain joins TRBV6-5 to TRBJ1-4; D possibly corresponds to TRBD1 (5 bases). Germline V gene lookup returns CDR1 MNHEY and CDR2 SVGAGI. CDR3 length: 14 residues. V dropped 6 bases and J dropped 7 bases, with 15 bases sitting between them. Written as DNA, the CDR3 is TGTGCCAGCAGGCTCGGACGGGGGAGTGAAAAACTGTTTTTT. This encodes CASRLGRGSEKLFF.